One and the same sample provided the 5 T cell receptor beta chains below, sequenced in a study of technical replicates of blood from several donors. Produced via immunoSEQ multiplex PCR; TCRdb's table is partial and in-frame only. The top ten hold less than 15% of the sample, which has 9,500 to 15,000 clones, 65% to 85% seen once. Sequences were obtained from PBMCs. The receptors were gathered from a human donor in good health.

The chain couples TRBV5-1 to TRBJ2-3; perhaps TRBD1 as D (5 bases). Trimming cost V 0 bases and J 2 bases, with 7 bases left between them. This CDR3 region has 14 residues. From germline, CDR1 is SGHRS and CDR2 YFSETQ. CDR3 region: CASSLGQNTDTQYF. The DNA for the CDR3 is TGCGCCAGCAGCTTGGGACAGAACACAGATACGCAGTATTTT. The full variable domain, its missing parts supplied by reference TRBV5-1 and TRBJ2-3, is KAGVTQTPRYLIKTRGQQVTLSCSPISGHRSVSWYQQTPGQGLQFLFEYFSETQRNKGNFPGRFSGRQFSNSRSEMNVSTLELGDSALYLCASSLGQNTDTQYFGPGTRLTVL.

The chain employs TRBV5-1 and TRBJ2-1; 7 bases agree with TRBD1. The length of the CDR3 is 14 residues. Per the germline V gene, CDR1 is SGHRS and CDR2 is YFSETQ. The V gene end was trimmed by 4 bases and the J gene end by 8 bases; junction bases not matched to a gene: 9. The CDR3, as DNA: TGCGCCAGCAGCCCAGGGGACAGATTCGATGAGCAGTTCTTC. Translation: CASSPGDRFDEQFF.

The CDR3 spells CASSFGTGGEQYF. CDR3 nucleotides: TGCGCCAGCAGCTTCGGGACAGGGGGAGAGCAGTACTTC. The V gene is TRBV5-1, the J gene TRBJ2-7; TRBD1 aligns across 11 bases. V lost 2 bases and J lost 7; bases outside the gene matches: 2. The germline gives CDR1 SGHRS, CDR2 YFSETQ. The CDR3 is 13 amino acids.

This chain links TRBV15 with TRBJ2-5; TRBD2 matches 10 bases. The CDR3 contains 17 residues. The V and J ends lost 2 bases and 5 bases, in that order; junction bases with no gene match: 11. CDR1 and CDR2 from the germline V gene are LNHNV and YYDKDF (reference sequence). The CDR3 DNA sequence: TGTGCCACCAGCAGAAATGGGGCTAGCGGGAGTAGGGAGACCCAGTACTTC. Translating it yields CATSRNGASGSRETQYF.

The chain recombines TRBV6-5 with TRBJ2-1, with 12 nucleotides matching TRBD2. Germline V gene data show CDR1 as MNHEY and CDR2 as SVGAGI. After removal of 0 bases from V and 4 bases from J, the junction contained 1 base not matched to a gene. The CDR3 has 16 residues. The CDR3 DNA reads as TGTGCCAGCAGTTACTCGGGACTAGCGGGTTACAATGAGCAGTTCTTC. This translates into CASSYSGLAGYNEQFF.